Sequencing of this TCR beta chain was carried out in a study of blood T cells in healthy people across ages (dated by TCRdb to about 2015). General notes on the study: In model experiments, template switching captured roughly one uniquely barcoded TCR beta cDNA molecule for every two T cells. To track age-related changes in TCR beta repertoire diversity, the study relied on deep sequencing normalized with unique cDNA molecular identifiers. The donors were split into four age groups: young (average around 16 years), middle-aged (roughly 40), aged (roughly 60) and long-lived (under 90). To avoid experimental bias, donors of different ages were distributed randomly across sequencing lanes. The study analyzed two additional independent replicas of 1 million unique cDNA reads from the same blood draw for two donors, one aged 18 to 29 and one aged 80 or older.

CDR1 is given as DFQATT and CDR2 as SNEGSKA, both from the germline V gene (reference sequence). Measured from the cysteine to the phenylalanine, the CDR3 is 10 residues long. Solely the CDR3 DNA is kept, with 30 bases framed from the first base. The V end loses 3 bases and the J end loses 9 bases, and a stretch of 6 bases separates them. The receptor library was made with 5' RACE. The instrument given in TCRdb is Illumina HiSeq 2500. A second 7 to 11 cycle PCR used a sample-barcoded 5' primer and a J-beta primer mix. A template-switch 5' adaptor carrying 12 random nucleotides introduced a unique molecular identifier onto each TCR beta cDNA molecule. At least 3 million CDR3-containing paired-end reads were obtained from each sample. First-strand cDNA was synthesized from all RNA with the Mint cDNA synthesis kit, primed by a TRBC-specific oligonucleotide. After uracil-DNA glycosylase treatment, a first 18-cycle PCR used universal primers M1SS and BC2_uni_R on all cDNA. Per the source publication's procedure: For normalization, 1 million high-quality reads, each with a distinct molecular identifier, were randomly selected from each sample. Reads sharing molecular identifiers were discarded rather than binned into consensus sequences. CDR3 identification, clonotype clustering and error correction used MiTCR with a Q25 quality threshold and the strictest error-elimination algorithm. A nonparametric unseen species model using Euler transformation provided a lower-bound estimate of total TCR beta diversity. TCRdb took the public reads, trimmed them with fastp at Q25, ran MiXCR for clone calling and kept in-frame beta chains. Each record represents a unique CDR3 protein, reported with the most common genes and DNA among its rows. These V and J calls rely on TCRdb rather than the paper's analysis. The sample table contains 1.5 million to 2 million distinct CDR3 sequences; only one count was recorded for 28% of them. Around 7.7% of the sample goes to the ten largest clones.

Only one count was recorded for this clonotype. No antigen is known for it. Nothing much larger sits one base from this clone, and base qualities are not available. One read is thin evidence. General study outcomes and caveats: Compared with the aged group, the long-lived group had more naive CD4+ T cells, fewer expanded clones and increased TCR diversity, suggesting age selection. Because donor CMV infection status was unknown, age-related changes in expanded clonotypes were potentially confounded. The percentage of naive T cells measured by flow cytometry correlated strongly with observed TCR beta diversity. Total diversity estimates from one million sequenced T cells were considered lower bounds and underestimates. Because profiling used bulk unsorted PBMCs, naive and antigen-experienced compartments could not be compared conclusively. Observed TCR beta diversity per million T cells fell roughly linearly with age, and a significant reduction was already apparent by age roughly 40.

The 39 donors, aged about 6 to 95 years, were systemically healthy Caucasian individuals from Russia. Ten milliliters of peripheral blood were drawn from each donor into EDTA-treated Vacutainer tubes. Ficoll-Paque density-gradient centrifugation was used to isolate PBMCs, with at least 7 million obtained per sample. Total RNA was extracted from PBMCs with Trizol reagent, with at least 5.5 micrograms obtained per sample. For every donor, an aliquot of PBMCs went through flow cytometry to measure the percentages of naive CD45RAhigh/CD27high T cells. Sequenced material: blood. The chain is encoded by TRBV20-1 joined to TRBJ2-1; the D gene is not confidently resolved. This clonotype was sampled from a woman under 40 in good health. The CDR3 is CSASLSEQFF. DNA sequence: TGCAGTGCTAGTCTTAGTGAGCAGTTCTTC.